This TCR beta chain was observed in a study of OX40 agonist ivuxolimab in advanced cancers. For the study at large: One hepatocellular carcinoma and two cutaneous melanoma patients partially responded. Findings and caveats of the study: Antigens targeted by the expanded peripheral T cells were not determined. Compared with CD4+, CD8+ T cells on average had more expanded clones. Partial responders dosed at 0.1-3.0 mg/kg displayed clonal expansion ranking among the lowest.

As regards this clone: Antigen specificity is unknown.

Only in-frame clones appear in the TCRdb table, and some are missing; sequencing was by immunoSEQ multiplex PCR. The sample holds 25,000 to 40,000 clones, 82% seen once. The CDR3 consists of 14 residues. Deletions cut 4 bases from V and 1 base from J, with 13 bases between. Germline lookup yields CDR1 SQVTM and CDR2 ANQGSEA. This TCR was sampled from an adult with an advanced solid tumor such as melanoma, head and neck, liver or kidney cancer. The sample in question was CD4+ or CD8+ T cells sorted from blood, obtained in a trial of the OX40 agonist ivuxolimab. V is TRBV29-1 and J is TRBJ2-5, with D perhaps matching TRBD1 (6 bases). The CDR3 sequence: CSVAQGSGQETQYF. Written as DNA, the CDR3 is TGCAGCGTTGCACAGGGTAGTGGCCAAGAGACCCAGTACTTC.